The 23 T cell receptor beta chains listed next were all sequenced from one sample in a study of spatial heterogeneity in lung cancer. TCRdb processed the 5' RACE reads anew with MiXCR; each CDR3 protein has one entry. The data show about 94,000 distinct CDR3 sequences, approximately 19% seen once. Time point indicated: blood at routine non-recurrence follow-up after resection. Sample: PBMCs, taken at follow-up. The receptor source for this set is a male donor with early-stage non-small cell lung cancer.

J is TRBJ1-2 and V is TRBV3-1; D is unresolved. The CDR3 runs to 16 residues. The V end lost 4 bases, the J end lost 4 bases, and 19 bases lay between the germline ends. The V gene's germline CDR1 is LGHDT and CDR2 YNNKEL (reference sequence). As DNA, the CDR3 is TGTGCCAGCAGCCCGAGTCTCTCGTCGATAGGCTATGGCTACACCTTC. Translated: CASSPSLSSIGYGYTF.

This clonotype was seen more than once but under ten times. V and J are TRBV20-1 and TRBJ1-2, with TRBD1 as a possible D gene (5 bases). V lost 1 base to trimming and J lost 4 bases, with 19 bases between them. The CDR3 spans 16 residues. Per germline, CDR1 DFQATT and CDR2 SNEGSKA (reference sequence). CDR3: CSARVFGTGISYGYTF. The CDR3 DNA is TGCAGTGCTAGAGTGTTTGGGACCGGAATATCCTATGGCTACACCTTC.

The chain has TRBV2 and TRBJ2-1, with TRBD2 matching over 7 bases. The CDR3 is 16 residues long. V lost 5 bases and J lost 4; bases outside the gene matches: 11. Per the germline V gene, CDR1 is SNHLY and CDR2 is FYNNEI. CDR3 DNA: TGTGCCAGCAGTCTAGATGAAGCGGGGTCATACAATGAGCAGTTCTTC. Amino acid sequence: CASSLDEAGSYNEQFF.

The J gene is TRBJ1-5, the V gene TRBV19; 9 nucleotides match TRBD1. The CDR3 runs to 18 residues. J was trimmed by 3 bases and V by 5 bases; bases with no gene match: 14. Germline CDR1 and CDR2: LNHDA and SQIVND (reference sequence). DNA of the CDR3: TGTGCCAGTAGTTTGACAGGGGGAAGTTTAGTAAACAATCAGCCCCAGCATTTT. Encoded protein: CASSLTGGSLVNNQPQHF. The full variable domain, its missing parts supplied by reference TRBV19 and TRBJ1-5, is DGGITQSPKYLFRKEGQNVTLSCEQNLNHDAMYWYRQDPGQGLRLIYYSQIVNDFQKGDIAEGYSVSREKKESFPLTVTSAQKNPTAFYLCASSLTGGSLVNNQPQHFGDGTRLSIL.

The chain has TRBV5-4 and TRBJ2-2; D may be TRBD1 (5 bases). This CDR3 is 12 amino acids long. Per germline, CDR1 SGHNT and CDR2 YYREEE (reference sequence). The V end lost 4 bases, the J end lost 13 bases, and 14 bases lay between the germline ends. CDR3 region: CASSTRTSRLFF. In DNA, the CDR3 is TGTGCCAGCAGCACCAGGACATCCCGGCTGTTTTTT.

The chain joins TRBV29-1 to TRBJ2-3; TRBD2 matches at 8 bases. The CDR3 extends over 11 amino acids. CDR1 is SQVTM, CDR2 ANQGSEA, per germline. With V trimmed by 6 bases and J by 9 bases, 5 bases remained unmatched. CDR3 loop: CSVGTSTTQYF. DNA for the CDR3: TGCAGCGTCGGGACTAGTACAACGCAGTATTTT.

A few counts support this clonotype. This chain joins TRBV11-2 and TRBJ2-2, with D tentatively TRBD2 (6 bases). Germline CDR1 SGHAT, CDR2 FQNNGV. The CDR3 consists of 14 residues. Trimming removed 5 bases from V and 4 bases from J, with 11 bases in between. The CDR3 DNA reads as TGTGCCAGCAGCCCGGGACTTTCCACCGGGGAGCTGTTTTTT. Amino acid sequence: CASSPGLSTGELFF. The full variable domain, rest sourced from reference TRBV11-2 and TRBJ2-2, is EAGVAQSPRYKIIEKRQSVAFWCNPISGHATLYWYQQILGQGPKLLIQFQNNGVVDDSQLPKDRFSAERLKGVDSTLKIQPAKLEDSAVYLCASSPGLSTGELFFGEGSRLTVL.

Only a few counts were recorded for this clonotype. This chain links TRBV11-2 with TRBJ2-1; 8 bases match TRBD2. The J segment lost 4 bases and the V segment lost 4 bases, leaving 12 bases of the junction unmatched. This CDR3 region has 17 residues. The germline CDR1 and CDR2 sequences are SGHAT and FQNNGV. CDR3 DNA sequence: TGTGCCAGCAGCTCCAGGCCGACTAGCGCCGGATACAATGAGCAGTTCTTC. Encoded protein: CASSSRPTSAGYNEQFF.

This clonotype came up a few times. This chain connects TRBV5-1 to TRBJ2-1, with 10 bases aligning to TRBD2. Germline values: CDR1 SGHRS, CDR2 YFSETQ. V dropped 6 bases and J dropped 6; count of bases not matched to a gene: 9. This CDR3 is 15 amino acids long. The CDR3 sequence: CASKTSGKGGNEQFF. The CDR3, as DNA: TGCGCCAGCAAAACTAGCGGGAAAGGGGGCAATGAGCAGTTCTTC.

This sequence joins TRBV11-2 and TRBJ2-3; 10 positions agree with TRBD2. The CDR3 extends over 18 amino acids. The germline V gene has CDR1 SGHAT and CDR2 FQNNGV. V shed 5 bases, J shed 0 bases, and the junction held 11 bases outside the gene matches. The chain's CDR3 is CASSQGLAESSSTDTQYF. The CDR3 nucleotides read TGTGCCAGCAGCCAAGGACTAGCGGAGTCCTCTAGCACAGATACGCAGTATTTT.

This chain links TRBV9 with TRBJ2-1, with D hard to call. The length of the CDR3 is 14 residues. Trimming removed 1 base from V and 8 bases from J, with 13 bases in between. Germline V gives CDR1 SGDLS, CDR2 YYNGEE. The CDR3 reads CASSVSPLKDEQFF. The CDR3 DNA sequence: TGTGCCAGCAGCGTATCCCCCCTTAAAGATGAGCAGTTCTTC.

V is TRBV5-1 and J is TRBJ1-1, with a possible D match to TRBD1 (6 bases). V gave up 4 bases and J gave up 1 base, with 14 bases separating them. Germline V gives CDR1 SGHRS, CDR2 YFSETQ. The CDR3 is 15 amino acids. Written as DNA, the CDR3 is TGCGCCAGCAGCCAAACCGGACAGACGAACACTGAAGCTTTCTTT. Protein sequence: CASSQTGQTNTEAFF.

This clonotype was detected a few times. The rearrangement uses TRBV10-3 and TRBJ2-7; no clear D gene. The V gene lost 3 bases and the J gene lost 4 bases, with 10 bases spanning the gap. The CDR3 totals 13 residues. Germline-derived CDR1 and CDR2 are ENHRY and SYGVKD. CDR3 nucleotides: TGTGCCATCAGTGATGGGCCACCTTACGAGCAGTACGTC. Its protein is CAISDGPPYEQYV.

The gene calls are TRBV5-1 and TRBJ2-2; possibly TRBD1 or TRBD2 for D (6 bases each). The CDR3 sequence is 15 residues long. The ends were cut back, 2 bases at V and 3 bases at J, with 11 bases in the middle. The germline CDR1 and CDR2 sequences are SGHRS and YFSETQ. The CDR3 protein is CASSLQGGDTGELFF. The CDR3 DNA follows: TGCGCCAGCAGCTTACAGGGAGGCGACACCGGGGAGCTGTTTTTT.

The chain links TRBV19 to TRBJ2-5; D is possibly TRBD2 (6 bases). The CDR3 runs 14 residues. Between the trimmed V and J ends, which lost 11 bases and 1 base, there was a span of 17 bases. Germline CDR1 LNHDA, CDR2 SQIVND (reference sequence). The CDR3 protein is CASGLARFQETQYF. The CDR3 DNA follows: TGTGCCTCCGGGCTAGCGAGGTTCCAAGAGACCCAGTACTTC. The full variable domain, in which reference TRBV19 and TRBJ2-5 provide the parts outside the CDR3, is DGGITQSPKYLFRKEGQNVTLSCEQNLNHDAMYWYRQDPGQGLRLIYYSQIVNDFQKGDIAEGYSVSREKKESFPLTVTSAQKNPTAFYLCASGLARFQETQYFGPGTRLLVL.

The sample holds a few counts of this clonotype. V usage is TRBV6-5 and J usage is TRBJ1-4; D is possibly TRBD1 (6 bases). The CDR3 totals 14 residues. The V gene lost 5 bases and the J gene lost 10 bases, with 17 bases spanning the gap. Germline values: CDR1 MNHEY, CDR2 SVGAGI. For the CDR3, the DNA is TGTGCCAGCAGTGCAGTACAGGGCATCGGAAAACTGTTTTTT. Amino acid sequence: CASSAVQGIGKLFF.

In DNA, the CDR3 is TGTGCCAGCAGTTTTAGGGGGGGTTCACCCCTCCACTTT. Protein product: CASSFRGGSPLHF. The genes are TRBV27 and TRBJ1-6; D is possibly TRBD1 (6 bases). Trimming left V 3 bases short and J 9 bases short, with 9 bases between. This CDR3 region has 13 residues. Germline assignment: CDR1 MNHEY and CDR2 SMNVEV (reference sequence).

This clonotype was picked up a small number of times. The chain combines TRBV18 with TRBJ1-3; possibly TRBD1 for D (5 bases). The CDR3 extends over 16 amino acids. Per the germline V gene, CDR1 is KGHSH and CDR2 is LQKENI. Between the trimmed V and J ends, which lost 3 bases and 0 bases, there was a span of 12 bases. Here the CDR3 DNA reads TGTGCCAGCTCACCCATGGGACCGATCTCTGGAAACACCATATATTTT. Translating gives CASSPMGPISGNTIYF.

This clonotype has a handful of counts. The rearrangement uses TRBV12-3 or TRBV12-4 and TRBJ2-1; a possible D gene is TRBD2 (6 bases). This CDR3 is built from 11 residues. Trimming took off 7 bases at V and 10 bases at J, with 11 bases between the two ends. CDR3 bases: TGTGCCAGCACAAGAGGAGGGGAGCAGTTCTTC. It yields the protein CASTRGGEQFF.

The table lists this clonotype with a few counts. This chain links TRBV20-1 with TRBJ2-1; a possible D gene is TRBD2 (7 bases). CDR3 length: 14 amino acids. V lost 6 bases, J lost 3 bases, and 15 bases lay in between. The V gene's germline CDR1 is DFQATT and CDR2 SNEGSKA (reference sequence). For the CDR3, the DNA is TGCAGTGCCAGAAGGGGGGGAGTCTACAATGAGCAGTTCTTC. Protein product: CSARRGGVYNEQFF.

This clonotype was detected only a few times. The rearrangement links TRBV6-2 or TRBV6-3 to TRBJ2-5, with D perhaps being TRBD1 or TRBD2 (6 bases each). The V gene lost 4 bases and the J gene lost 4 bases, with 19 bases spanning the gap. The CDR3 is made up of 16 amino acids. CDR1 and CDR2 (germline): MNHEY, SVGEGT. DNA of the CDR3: TGTGCCAGCAGTTCCCGGGGGCCGGAACTAGGAGAGACCCAGTACTTC. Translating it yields CASSSRGPELGETQYF.

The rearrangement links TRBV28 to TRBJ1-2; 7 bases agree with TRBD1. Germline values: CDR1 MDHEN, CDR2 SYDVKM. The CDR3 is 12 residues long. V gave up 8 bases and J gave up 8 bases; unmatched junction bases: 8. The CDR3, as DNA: TGTGCCAGCGGGGACAGACGATCAGGCTACACCTTC. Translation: CASGDRRSGYTF.

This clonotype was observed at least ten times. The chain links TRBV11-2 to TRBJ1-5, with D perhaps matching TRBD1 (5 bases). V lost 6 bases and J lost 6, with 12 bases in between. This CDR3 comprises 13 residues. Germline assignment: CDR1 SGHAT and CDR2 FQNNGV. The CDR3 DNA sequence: TGTGCCAGCAGTCCAGGGATGGGTCAGCCCCAGCATTTT. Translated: CASSPGMGQPQHF. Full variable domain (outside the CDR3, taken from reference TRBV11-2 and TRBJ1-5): EAGVAQSPRYKIIEKRQSVAFWCNPISGHATLYWYQQILGQGPKLLIQFQNNGVVDDSQLPKDRFSAERLKGVDSTLKIQPAKLEDSAVYLCASSPGMGQPQHFGDGTRLSIL.